This note documents a single T cell receptor (beta chain) sequence. What it binds is unknown. The sample is drawn from a study of post-analysis software for immune sequencing data. Study-wide points: Significantly lower normalized Chao1 diversity was found in patients with multiple sclerosis relative to controls. TRBV5-6, TRBV5-1 and TRBV20-1 belonged to a set of about five TRBV segments that were more frequent in patients than controls.

Unique molecular identifiers were carried by the TCR beta cDNA libraries. A single record per CDR3 protein comes from TCRdb applying MiXCR to the PCR reads. The sample holds around 770,000 distinct CDR3 sequences, around 46% seen once. The V gene end was trimmed by 4 bases and the J gene end by 3 bases; junction bases not matched to a gene: 5. The CDR3 contains 14 residues. Germline V gene data show CDR1 as SGHKS and CDR2 as YYEKEE (reference sequence). The TCR originated in a girl under 18 with multiple sclerosis. Specimen: blood. The J gene is TRBJ2-3, the V gene TRBV5-5, with 7 nucleotides matching TRBD1. The CDR3 DNA is TGTGCCAGCAGCCTGGGGACAGAGACAGATACGCAGTATTTT. Translated: CASSLGTETDTQYF.